This T cell receptor (beta chain) was observed in a study of blood T cell repertoires in COVID-19. Study-wide background: Samples came from the United States, Italy and Spain, spanning acute and convalescent COVID-19.

Original analysis: It was from reference gene primer amplification that nucleated cell counts were estimated. Sequencing was performed with immunoSEQ multiplex PCR; in TCRdb, only in-frame clones are kept and a portion is missing. V and J calls plus clone size are reproduced from that table; the DNA served to infer D and trimming. The sample carries fewer than 250,000 clones, 75% to 85% recorded once. Germline V gene sequence: CDR1 MDHEN, CDR2 SYDVKM. V was clipped by 5 bases and J by 8 bases, with 18 bases between them. This CDR3 has 14 residues. This sequence originates from a human donor in a cohort sampled during active COVID-19. Material: peripheral blood. The chain is built from TRBV28 and TRBJ2-5, with a possible D match to TRBD2 (6 bases). The CDR3 is CASSPLRDFKTQYF. The CDR3, as DNA: TGTGCCAGCAGTCCCTTACGGGACTTTAAAACCCAGTACTTC.